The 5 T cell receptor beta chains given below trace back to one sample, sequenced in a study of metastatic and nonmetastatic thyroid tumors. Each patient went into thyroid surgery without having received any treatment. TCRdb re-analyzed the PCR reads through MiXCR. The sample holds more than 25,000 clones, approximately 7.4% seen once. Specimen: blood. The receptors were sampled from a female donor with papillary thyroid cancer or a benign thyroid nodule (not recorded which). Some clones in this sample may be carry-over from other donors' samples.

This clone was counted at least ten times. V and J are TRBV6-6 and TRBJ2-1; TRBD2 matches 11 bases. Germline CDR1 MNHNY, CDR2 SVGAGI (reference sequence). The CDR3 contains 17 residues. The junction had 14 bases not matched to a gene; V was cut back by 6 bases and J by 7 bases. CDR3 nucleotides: TGTGCCAGCAGCCAATCTCGACTAGCGGGAAACGTGAATGAGCAGTTCTTC. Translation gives CASSQSRLAGNVNEQFF.

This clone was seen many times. CDR3 sequence: CASSSRGRTGRTDTQYF. The CDR3, as DNA: TGTGCCAGCAGCTCCAGGGGCCGAACAGGGCGCACAGATACGCAGTATTTT. The chain joins TRBV11-1 to TRBJ2-3; tentatively, D is TRBD1 (6 bases). The CDR3 is 17 amino acids. CDR1 SGHAT and CDR2 FQDESV come from the germline V gene (reference sequence). The ends were cut back, 4 bases at V and 1 base at J, with 18 bases in the middle. Full variable domain (missing parts from reference TRBV11-1 and TRBJ2-3): EAEVAQSPRYKITEKSQAVAFWCDPISGHATLYWYRQILGQGPELLVQFQDESVVDDSQLPKDRFSAERLKGVDSTLKIQPAELGDSAMYLCASSSRGRTGRTDTQYFGPGTRLTVL.

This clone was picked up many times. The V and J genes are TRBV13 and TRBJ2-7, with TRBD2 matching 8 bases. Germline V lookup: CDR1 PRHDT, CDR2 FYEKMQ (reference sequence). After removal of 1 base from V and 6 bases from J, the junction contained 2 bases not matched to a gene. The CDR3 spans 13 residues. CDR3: CASSLAGGVEQYF. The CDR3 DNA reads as TGTGCCAGCAGCTTAGCGGGGGGGGTCGAGCAGTACTTC.

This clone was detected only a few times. CDR3 in DNA: TGTGCCAGCTCAACCCTTCCCGGACTAGCGGCGAACTCTGGGGCCAACGTCCTGACTTTC. It translates to CASSTLPGLAANSGANVLTF. The chain combines TRBV18 with TRBJ2-6; 10 nucleotides agree with TRBD2. Losses at the gene ends were 5 bases for V and 0 bases for J; bases not matched to a gene: 13. From germline, CDR1 is KGHSH and CDR2 LQKENI. The CDR3 is 20 residues long. Drawing the rest from reference TRBV18 and TRBJ2-6, the complete variable domain is NAGVMQNPRHLVRRRGQEARLRCSPMKGHSHVYWYRQLPEEGLKFMVYLQKENIIDESGMPKERFSAEFPKEGPSILRIQQVVRGDSAAYFCASSTLPGLAANSGANVLTFGAGSRLTVL.

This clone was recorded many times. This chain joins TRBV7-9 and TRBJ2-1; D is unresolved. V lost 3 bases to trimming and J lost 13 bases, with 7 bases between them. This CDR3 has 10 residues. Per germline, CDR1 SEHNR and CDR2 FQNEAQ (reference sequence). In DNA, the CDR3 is TGTGCCAGCAGCTTTGAGGTTCAGTTCTTC. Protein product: CASSFEVQFF.